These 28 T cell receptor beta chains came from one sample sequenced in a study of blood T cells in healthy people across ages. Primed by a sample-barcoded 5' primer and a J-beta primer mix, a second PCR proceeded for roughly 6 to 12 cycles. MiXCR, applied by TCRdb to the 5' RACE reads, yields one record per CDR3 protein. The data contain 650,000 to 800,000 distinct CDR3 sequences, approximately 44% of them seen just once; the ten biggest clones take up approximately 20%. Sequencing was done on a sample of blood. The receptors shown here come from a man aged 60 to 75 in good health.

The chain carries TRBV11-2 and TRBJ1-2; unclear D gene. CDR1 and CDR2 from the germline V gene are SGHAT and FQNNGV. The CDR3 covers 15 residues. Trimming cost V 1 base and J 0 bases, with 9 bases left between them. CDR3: CASSLGADSNYGYTF. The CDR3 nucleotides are TGTGCCAGCAGCTTAGGGGCAGATTCTAACTATGGCTACACCTTC.

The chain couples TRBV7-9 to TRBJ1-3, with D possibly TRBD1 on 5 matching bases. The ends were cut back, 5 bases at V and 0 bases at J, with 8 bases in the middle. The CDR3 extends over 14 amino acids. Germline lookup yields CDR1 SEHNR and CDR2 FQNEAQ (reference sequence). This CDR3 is CASSKDSSGNTIYF. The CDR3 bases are TGTGCCAGCAGCAAAGACAGCTCTGGAAACACCATATATTTT.

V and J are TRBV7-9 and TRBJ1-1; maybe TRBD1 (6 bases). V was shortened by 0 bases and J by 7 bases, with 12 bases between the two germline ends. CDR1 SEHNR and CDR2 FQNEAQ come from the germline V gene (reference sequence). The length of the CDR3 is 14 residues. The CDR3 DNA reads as TGTGCCAGCAGCTTAGCGGGGGGCGGCGGTGAAGCTTTCTTT. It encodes CASSLAGGGGEAFF.

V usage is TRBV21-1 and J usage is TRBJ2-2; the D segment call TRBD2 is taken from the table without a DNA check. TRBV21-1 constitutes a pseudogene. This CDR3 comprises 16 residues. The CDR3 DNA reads TGTGCCAGCAGCATGACTAGCGGGTTTAACACCGGGGAGCTGTTTTTT. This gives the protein CASSMTSGFNTGELFF.

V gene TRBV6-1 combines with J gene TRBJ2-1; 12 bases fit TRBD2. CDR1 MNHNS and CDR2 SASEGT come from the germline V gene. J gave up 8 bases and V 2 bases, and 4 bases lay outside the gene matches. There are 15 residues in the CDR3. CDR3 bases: TGTGCCAGCAGTGAAAGACTAGCGGGGGAGGATGAGCAGTTCTTC. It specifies CASSERLAGEDEQFF.

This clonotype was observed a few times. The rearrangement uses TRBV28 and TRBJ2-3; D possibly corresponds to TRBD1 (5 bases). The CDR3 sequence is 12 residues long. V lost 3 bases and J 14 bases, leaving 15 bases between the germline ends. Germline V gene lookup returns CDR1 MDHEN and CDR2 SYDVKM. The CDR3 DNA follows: TGTGCCAGCAGTTTGGGTCAGGGCCCCAGGTATTTT. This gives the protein CASSLGQGPRYF.

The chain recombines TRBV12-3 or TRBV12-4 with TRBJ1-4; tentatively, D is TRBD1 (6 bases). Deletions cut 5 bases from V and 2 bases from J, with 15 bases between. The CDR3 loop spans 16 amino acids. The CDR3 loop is CASSTRGARTNEKLFF. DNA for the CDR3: TGTGCCAGCAGTACCAGGGGCGCCCGGACTAATGAAAAACTGTTTTTT.

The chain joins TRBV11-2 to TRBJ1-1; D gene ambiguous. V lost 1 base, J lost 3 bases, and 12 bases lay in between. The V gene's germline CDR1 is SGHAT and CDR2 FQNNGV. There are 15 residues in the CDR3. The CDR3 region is CASSLVAGGDTEAFF. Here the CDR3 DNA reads TGTGCCAGCAGCTTAGTGGCAGGAGGTGACACTGAAGCTTTCTTT.

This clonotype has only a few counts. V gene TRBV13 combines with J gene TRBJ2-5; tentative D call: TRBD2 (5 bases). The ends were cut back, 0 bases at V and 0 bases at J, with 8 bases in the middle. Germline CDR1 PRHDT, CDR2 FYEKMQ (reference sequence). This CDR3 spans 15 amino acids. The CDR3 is CASSLGRDHQETQYF. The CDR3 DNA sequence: TGTGCCAGCAGCTTAGGGAGGGATCACCAAGAGACCCAGTACTTC. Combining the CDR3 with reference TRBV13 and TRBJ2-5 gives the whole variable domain AAGVIQSPRHLIKEKRETATLKCYPIPRHDTVYWYQQGPGQDPQFLISFYEKMQSDKGSIPDRFSAQQFSDYHSELNMSSLELGDSALYFCASSLGRDHQETQYFGPGTRLLVL.

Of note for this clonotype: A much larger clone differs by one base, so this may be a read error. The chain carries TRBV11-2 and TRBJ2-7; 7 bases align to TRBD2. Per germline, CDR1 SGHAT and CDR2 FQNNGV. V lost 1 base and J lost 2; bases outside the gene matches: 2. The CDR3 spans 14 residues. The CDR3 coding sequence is TGTGCCAGCAGCTTAGGGGAGGGGACCTACGAGCAGTACTTC. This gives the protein CASSLGEGTYEQYF. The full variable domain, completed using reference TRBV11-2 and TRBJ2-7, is EAGVAQSPRYKIIEKRQSVAFWCNPISGHATLYWYQQILGQGPKLLIQFQNNGVVDDSQLPKDRFSAERLKGVDSTLKIQPAKLEDSAVYLCASSLGEGTYEQYFGPGTRLTVT.

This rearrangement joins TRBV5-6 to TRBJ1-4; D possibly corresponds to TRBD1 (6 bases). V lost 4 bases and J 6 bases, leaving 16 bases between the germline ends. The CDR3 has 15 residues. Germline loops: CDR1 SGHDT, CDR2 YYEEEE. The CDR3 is CASSPGLGAYEKLFF. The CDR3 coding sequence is TGTGCCAGCAGCCCCGGGTTGGGGGCGTATGAAAAACTGTTTTTT.

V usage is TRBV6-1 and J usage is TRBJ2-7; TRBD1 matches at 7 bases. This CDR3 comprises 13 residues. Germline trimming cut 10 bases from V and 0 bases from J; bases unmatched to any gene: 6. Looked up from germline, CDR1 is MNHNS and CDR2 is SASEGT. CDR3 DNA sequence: TGTGCCACCCAGGGGGTTAGCTCCTACGAGCAGTACTTC. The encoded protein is CATQGVSSYEQYF.

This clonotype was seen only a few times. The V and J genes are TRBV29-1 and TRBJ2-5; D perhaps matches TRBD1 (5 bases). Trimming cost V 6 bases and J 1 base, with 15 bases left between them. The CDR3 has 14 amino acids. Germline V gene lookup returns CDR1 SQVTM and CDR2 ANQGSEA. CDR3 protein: CSVPPRELQETQYF. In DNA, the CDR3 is TGCAGCGTCCCCCCCAGGGAACTCCAAGAGACCCAGTACTTC.

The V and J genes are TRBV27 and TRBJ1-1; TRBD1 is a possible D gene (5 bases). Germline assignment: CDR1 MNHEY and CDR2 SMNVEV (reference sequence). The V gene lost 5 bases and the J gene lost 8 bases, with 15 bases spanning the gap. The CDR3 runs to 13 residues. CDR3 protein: CASSRRGGREAFF. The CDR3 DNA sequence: TGTGCCAGCAGTCGCCGGGGCGGTCGGGAAGCTTTCTTT.

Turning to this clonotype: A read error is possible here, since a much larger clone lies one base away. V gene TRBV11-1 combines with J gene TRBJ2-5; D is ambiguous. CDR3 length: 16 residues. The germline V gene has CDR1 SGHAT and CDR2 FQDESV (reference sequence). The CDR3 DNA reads TGTGTCAGCAGCTTCAGGACGCCCCTAGGACAAGAGACCCAGTACTTC. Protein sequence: CVSSFRTPLGQETQYF. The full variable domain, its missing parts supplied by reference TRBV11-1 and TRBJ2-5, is EAEVAQSPRYKITEKSQAVAFWCDPISGHATLYWYRQILGQGPELLVQFQDESVVDDSQLPKDRFSAERLKGVDSTLKIQPAELGDSAMYLCVSSFRTPLGQETQYFGPGTRLLVL.

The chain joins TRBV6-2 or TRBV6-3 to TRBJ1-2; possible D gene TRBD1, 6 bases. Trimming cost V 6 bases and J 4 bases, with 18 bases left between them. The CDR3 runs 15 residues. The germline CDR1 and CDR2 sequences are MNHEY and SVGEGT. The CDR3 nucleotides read TGTGCCAGCAGGCCTACAGGGTCTAGAAGCTATGGCTACACCTTC. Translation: CASRPTGSRSYGYTF.

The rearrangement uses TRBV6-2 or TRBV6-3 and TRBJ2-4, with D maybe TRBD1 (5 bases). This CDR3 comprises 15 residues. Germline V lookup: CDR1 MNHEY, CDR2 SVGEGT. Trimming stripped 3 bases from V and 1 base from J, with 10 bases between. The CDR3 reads CASSYVQAAKNIQYF. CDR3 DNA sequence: TGTGCCAGCAGTTATGTACAGGCGGCCAAAAACATTCAGTACTTC.

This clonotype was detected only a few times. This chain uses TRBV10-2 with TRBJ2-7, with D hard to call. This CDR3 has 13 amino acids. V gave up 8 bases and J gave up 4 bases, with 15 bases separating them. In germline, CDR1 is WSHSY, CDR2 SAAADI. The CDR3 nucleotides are TGCGCCAGCGAAGATTCCAGAGAGTACGAGCAGTACTTC. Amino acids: CASEDSREYEQYF.

The CDR3 region has the DNA TGTGCCAGCAGTTTAGGAAGGGAGGGTCAGCCCCAGCATTTT. Translated: CASSLGREGQPQHF. V and J are TRBV27 and TRBJ1-5, with D uncertain. The V gene's germline CDR1 is MNHEY and CDR2 SMNVEV (reference sequence). The CDR3 runs 14 residues. The ends were cut back, 2 bases at V and 6 bases at J, with 11 bases in the middle.

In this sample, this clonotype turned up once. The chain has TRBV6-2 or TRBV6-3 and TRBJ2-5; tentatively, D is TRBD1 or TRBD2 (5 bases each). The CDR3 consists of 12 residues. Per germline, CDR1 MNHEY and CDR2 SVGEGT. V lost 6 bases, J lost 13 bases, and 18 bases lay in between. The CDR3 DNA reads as TGTGCCAGCAGGGGACGCTTCGATGAGCGGTACTTC. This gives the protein CASRGRFDERYF.

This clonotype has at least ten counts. DNA for the CDR3: TGTGCCAGCAGCTTAGGCGGGACCCTCTCCTACGAGCAGTACTTC. This sequence encodes CASSLGGTLSYEQYF. The gene calls are TRBV13 and TRBJ2-7; the D call may be TRBD1 or TRBD2 (5 bases each). V was pared by 0 bases and J by 0 bases, with 9 bases between. Germline V lookup: CDR1 PRHDT, CDR2 FYEKMQ (reference sequence). The CDR3 totals 15 residues. The full variable domain, its missing parts supplied by reference TRBV13 and TRBJ2-7, is AAGVIQSPRHLIKEKRETATLKCYPIPRHDTVYWYQQGPGQDPQFLISFYEKMQSDKGSIPDRFSAQQFSDYHSELNMSSLELGDSALYFCASSLGGTLSYEQYFGPGTRLTVT.

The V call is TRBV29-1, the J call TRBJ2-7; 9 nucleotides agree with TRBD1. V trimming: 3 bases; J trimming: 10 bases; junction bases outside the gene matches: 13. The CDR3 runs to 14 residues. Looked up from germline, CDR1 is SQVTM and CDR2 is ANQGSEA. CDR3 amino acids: CSVESGTGLEAQYF. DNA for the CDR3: TGCAGCGTTGAGTCCGGGACAGGGCTCGAGGCCCAGTACTTC.

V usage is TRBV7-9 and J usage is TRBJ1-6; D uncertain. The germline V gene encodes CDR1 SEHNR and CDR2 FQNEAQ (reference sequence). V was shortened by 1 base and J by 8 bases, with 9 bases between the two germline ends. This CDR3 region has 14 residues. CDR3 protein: CASSLVGRDSPLHF. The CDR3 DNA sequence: TGTGCCAGCAGCTTAGTCGGGAGGGATTCACCCCTCCACTTT.

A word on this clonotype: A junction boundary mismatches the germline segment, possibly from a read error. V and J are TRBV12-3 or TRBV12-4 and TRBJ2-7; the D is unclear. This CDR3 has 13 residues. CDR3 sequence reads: CASSLALTYGQYF. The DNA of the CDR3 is TGTGCCAGCAGTTTAGCGCTTACCTACGGGCAGTACTTC.

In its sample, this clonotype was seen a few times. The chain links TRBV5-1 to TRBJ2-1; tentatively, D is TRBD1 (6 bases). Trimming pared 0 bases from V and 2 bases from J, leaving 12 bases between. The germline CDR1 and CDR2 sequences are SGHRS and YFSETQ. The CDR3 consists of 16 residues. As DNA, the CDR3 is TGCGCCAGCAGCTTGGGTTTAGGGGGAACCTACAATGAGCAGTTCTTC. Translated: CASSLGLGGTYNEQFF.

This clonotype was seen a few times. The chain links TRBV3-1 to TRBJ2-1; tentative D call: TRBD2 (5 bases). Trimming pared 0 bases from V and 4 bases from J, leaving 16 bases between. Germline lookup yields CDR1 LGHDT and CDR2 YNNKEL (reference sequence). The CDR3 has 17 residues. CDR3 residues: CASSQDPVGPGYNEQFF. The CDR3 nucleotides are TGTGCCAGCAGCCAAGATCCAGTCGGACCGGGGTACAATGAGCAGTTCTTC.

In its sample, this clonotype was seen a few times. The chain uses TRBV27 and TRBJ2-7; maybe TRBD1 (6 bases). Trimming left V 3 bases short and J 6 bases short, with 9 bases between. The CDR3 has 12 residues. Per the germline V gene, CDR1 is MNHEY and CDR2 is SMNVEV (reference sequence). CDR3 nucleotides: TGTGCCAGCAGTTTCACAGGGACCGAGCAGTACTTC. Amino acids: CASSFTGTEQYF.

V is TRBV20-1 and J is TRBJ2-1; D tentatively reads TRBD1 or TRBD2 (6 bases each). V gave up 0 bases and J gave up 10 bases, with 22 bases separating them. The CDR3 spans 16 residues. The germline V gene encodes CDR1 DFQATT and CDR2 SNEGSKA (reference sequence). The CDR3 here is CSARDWGPRGGYEQFF. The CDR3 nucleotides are TGCAGTGCTAGAGATTGGGGGCCGCGGGGAGGCTACGAGCAGTTCTTC.